This T cell receptor (beta chain) derives from a study of blood T cell repertoires in COVID-19 (dated by TCRdb to the early 2020s). A note on the overall study: Collaborator samples came from the United States, Italy and Spain and covered acute and convalescent phases of COVID-19. Where available, HLA class I and class II types were taken from metadata supplied by the sample provider and were not determined by assay-based typing. Samples were obtained from the ongoing ImmuneRACE study (first 160 participants) and from over 1,000 subjects provided by 6 global collaborators. Subjects who had been exposed to COVID-19, were actively infected with it, or had recovered from it provided the deeply sampled blood TCRbeta repertoires that made up the dataset. The repertoires were made available in a free public database intended to serve as a resource for research on the immune response to SARS-CoV-2. The sample metadata nearly always contained a de-identified subject ID, COVID-19 status, age in years and sex. The prospective study material was composed of cDNA or gDNA derived from T cells, B-cell-depleted T cells, or PBMCs. The research as a whole found: How much clinical and demographic metadata was included differed by source and by participant, and the metadata was provided uncurated.

The immunoSEQ Assay, a bias-controlled multiplex PCR, was used to amplify TCRbeta CDR3 regions from genomic DNA. The authors' analysis ran thus. Nucleated cell counts per sample were estimated from amplification of reference gene primers within the assay. Sequence reads were collapsed and filtered to measure the absolute abundance of every unique TCRbeta CDR3 rearrangement. For each sample, productive Simpson clonality was calculated as the square root of Simpson's diversity index across productive rearrangements. TCRdb retrieved this table from immuneACCESS and kept in-frame rearrangements only. Not all clones are present; in checked studies, unresolved V genes account for under half, and no reason is known for the remainder. D and trimming were read from the DNA, whereas the V and J calls and clone size are those reported in that table. The sample table holds under 150,000 clones, of which 88% were seen once. The ten largest make up about 1.6% of the sample.

The germline V gene supplies CDR1 KGHSH and CDR2 LQKENI. A distance of 6 bases separates the germline ends of V and J, which lose 4 bases and 2 bases respectively. Including cysteine and phenylalanine, the CDR3 has 12 amino acids. Just CDR3 DNA is preserved here, 36 bases in frame from base 1. This clone was seen more than once but under ten times. Its specific antigen is unknown. Per-nucleotide qualities are absent, and no much larger clonotype sits a single base away. The collaborating institutions used their own protocols to collect whole blood in K2EDTA tubes. For TCRbeta analysis, collaborators shipped samples as frozen whole blood, isolated PBMCs, or DNA extracted from either of those sample types.

The sequencing sample was made of peripheral blood. The chain is encoded by TRBV18 joined to TRBJ2-7; no D segment can be confidently identified. The receptor was isolated from a human donor in a cohort sampled during active COVID-19. The nucleotides read TGTGCCAGCTCACTAGCCACCTACGAGCAGTACTTC. This encodes CASSLATYEQYF.